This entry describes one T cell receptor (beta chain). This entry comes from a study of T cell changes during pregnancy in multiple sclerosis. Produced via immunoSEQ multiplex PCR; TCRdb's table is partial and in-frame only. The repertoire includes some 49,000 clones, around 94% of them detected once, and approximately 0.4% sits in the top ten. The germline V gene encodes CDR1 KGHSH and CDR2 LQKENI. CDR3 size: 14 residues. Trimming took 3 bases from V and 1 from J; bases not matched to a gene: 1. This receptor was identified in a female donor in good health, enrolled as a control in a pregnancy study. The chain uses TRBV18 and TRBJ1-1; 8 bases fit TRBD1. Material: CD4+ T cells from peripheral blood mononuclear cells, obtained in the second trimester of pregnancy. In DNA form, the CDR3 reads TGTGCCAGCTCACCGGGACAGGAGAACACTGAAGCTTTCTTT. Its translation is CASSPGQENTEAFF.